This is a list of T cell receptor beta chains from one sample in a study of blood T cell repertoires in COVID-19. Here immunoSEQ multiplex PCR was the method, and the copy in TCRdb shows in-frame clones only, minus some. Of some 230,000 clones listed, about four fifths are singletons. Specimen: PBMCs or T cells enriched from blood (not recorded which). All receptors come from a woman aged 40 to 49 with acute COVID-19. CDR3s include the opening cysteine and the closing phenylalanine or tryptophan. D genes are given only for firm matches. Clone size is shown for a subset of rows, as once, few, many or a class of expanded clone.

TRBV28	TRBD1	once	TRBJ2-7	TGTGCCAGTACCCCCGGGACAGGGTCCTACGAGCAGTACTTC	CASTPGTGSYEQYF
TRBV6-4	-	few	TRBJ1-4	TGTGCCAGCAGTGAGGGGGCGGCTAATGAAAAACTGTTTTTT	CASSEGAANEKLFF
TRBV24-1	-	-	TRBJ1-1	TGTGCCACCAGTGACTTCTCAGGGACTGAAGCTTTCTTT	CATSDFSGTEAFF
TRBV18	-	-	TRBJ2-3	TGTGCCAGCTCACCGCTCGGAGATGCTGCAGATACGCAGTATTTT	CASSPLGDAADTQYF
TRBV15	TRBD2	-	TRBJ2-2	TGTGCCATTTCCCCGGTGGCTAGCGGCACCGGGGAGCTGTTTTTT	CAISPVASGTGELFF
TRBV19	-	-	TRBJ1-1	TGTGCCAGTAGTTGGCAGGCGAACACTGAAGCTTTCTTT	CASSWQANTEAFF
TRBV28	-	-	TRBJ2-7	TGTGCGGCCGGCGGCGAGCAGTACTTC	CAAGGEQYF
TRBV5-6	-	-	TRBJ2-7	TGTGCCAGCAGCTTTGGAGGAGCAGGGGTCCCCTACGAGCAGTACTTC	CASSFGGAGVPYEQYF
TRBV25-1	-	-	TRBJ2-2	TGTGCCAGCACCTCGCTTATCGAGGACACCGGGGAGCTGTTTTTT	CASTSLIEDTGELFF
TRBV9	TRBD1	-	TRBJ1-1	TGTGCCAGCAGGGATGAACAGGGGACTGAAGCTTTCTTT	CASRDEQGTEAFF
TRBV24-1	TRBD2	-	TRBJ2-1	TGTGCCACCAGTGATGACACTAGCGGGAGGGTGTCTTACAATGAGCAGTTCTTC	CATSDDTSGRVSYNEQFF
TRBV6-5	-	-	TRBJ2-7	TGTGCCAGCTCCGGGAATACCTACGAGCAGTACTTC	CASSGNTYEQYF
TRBV27	TRBD2	-	TRBJ2-1	TGTGCCAGCAGTTTATTACCCCTCCCCGCGGGAGGGGGCAATGAGCAGTTCTTC	CASSLLPLPAGGGNEQFF
TRBV7-3	-	-	TRBJ2-1	TGTGCCAGCAGCTTCTTGGCTCCAGTCTCCTACAATGAGCAGTTCTTC	CASSFLAPVSYNEQFF
TRBV7-9	-	few	TRBJ1-3	TGTGCCAGCAGCTTATTCAGACAGTCTGGAAACACCATATATTTT	CASSLFRQSGNTIYF